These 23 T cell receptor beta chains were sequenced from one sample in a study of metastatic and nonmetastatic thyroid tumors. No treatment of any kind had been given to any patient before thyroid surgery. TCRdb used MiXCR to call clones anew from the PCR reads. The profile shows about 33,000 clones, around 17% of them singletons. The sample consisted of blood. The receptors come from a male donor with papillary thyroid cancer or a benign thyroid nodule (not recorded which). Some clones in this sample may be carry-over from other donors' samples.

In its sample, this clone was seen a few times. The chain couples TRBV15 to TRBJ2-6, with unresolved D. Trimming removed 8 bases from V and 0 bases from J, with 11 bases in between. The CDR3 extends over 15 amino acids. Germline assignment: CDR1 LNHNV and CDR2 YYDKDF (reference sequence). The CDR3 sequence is CATGKGGSGANVLTF. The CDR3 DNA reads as TGTGCCACCGGCAAGGGCGGCTCTGGGGCCAACGTCCTGACTTTC. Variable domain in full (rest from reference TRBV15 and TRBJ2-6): DAMVIQNPRYQVTQFGKPVTLSCSQTLNHNVMYWYQQKSSQAPKLLFHYYDKDFNNEADTPDNFQSRRPNTSFCFLDIRSPGLGDTAMYLCATGKGGSGANVLTFGAGSRLTVL.

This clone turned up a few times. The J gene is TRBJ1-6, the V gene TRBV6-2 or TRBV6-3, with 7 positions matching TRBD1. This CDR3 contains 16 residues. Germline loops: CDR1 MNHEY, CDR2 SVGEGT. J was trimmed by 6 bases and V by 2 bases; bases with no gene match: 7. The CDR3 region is CASSYRGLSGNSPLHF. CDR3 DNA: TGTGCCAGCAGTTACAGGGGGCTGTCGGGTAATTCACCCCTCCACTTT.

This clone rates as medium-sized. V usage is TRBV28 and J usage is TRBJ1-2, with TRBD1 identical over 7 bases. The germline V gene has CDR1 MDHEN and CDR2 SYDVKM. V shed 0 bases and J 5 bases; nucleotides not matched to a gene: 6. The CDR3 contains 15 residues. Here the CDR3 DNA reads TGTGCCAGCAGTTTATGGGGACAGCCACCTTATGGCTACACCTTC. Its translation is CASSLWGQPPYGYTF.

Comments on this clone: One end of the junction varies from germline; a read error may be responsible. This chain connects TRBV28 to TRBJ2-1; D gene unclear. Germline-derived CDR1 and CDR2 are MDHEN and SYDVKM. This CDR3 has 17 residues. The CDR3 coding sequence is TGTGCCAGCAGTTTAAACGGCGCAGAAATAGGGTACAAGGAGCAGTGCTTC. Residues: CASSLNGAEIGYKEQCF.

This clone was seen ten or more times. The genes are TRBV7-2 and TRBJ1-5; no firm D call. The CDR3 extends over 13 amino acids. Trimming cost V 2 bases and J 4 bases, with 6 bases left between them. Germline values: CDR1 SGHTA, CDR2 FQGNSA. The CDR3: CASSLSENQPQHF. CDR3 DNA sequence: TGTGCCAGCAGCTTATCAGAGAATCAGCCCCAGCATTTT. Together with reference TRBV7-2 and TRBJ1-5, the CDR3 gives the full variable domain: GAGVSQSPSNKVTEKGKDVELRCDPISGHTALYWYRQSLGQGLEFLIYFQGNSAPDKSGLPSDRFSAERTGGSVSTLTIQRTQQEDSAVYLCASSLSENQPQHFGDGTRLSIL.

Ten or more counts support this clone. The CDR3, as DNA: TGTGCCAGCAGCTCGGCGGTAACCAACTATGGCTACACCTTC. Its protein product is CASSSAVTNYGYTF. The chain combines TRBV7-9 with TRBJ1-2; D gene unclear. The V end was cut by 4 bases, the J end by 2 bases, with 11 bases between. Germline values: CDR1 SEHNR, CDR2 FQNEAQ (reference sequence). This CDR3 contains 14 residues. Supplemented by reference TRBV7-9 and TRBJ1-2, the full variable domain reads DTGVSQNPRHKITKRGQNVTFRCDPISEHNRLYWYRQTLGQGPEFLTYFQNEAQLEKSRLLSDRFSAERPKGSFSTLEIQRTEQGDSAMYLCASSSAVTNYGYTFGSGTRLTVV.

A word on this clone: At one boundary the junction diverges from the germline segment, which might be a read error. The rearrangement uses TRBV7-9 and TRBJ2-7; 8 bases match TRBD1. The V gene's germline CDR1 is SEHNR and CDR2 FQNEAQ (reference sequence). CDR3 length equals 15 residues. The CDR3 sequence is CASSPSGTGVYDQYF. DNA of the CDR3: TGTGCCAGCAGTCCCTCCGGGACAGGTGTCTACGATCAGTACTTC.

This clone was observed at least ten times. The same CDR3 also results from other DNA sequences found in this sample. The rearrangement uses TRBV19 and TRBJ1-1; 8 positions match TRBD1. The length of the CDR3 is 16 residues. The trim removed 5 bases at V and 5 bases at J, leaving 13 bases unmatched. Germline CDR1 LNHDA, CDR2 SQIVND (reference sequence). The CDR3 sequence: CASSFSPGQGRTEAFF. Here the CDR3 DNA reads TGTGCCAGTAGTTTCTCACCCGGACAGGGCCGGACTGAAGCTTTCTTT.

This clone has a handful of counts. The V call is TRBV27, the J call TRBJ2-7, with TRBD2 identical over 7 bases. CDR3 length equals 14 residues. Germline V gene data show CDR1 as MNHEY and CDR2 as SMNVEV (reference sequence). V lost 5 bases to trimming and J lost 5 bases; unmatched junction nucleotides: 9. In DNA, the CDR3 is TGTGCCAGCAGTACGAGGGGAGGGAGGGACGAGCAGTACTTC. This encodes CASSTRGGRDEQYF.

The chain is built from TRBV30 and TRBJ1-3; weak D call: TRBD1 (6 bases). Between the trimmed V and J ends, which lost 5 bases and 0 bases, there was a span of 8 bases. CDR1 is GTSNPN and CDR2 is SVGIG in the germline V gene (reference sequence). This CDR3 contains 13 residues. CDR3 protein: CAWGGGSGNTIYF. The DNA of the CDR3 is TGTGCCTGGGGAGGGGGCTCTGGAAACACCATATATTTT.

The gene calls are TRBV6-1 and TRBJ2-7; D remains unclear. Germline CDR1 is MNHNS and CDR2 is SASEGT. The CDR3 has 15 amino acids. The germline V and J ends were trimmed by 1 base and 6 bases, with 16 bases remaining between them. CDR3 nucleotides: TGTGCCAGCAGTGAAGGCTCCTCCGTTCCGGGCGAGCAGTACTTC. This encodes CASSEGSSVPGEQYF.

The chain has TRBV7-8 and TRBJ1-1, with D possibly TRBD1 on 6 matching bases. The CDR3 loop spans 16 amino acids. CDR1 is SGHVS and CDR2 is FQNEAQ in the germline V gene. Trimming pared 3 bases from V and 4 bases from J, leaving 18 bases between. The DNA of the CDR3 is TGTGCCAGCAGCTTTTCCCCAGGGGAGCGCGGCACTGAAGCTTTCTTT. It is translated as CASSFSPGERGTEAFF.

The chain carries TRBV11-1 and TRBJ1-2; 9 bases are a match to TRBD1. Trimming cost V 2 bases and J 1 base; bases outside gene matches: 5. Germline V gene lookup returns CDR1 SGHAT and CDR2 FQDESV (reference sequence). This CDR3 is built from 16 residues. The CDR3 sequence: CASSLWGQGYNYGYTF. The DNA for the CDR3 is TGTGCCAGCAGCTTATGGGGACAGGGTTATAACTATGGCTACACCTTC.

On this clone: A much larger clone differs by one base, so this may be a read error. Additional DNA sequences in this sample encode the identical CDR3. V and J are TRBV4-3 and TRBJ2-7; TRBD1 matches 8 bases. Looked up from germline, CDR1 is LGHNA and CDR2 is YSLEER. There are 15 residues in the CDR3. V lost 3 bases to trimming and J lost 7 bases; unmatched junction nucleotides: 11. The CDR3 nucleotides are TGCGCCAGCAGCCATATCCTGACAGGGGTCTATGAGCAGTACTTC. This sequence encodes CASSHILTGVYEQYF.

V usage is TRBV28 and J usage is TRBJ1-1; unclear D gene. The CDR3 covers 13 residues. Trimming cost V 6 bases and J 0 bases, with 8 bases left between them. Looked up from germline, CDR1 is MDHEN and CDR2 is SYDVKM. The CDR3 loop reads CASRLDLNTEAFF. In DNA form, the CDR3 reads TGTGCCAGCAGACTGGACTTGAACACTGAAGCTTTCTTT.

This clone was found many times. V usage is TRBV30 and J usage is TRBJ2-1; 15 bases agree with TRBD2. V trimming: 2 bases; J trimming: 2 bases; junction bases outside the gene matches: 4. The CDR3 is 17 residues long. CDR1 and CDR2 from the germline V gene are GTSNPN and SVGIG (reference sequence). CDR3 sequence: CAWSTGLAGGTYNEQFF. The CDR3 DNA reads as TGTGCCTGGAGTACGGGACTAGCGGGGGGTACCTACAATGAGCAGTTCTTC.

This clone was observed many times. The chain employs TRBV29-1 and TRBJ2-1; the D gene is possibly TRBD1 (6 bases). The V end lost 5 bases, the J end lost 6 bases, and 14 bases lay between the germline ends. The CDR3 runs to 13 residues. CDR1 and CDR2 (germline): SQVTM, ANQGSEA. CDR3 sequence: CSVHPGVSNEQFF. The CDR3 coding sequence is TGCAGCGTTCACCCAGGGGTCTCCAATGAGCAGTTCTTC.

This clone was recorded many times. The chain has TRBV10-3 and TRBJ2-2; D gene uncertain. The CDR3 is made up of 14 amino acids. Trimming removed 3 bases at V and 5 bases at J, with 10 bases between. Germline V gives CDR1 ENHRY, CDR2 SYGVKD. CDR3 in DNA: TGTGCCATCAGTGATGAGACTCCGACCGGGGAGCTGTTTTTT. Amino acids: CAISDETPTGELFF.

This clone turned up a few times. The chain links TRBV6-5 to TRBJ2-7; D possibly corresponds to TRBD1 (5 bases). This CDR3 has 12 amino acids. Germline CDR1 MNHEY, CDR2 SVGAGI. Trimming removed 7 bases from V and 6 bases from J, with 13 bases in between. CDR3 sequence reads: CASILGVPEQYF. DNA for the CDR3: TGTGCCAGCATTTTAGGGGTACCCGAGCAGTACTTC.

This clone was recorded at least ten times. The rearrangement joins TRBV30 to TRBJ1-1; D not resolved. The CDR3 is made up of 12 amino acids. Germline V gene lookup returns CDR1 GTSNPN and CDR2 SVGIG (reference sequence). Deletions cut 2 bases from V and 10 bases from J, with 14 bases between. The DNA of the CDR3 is TGTGCCTGGAGTCCTGAGAGGGTTTCAGCTTTCTTT. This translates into CAWSPERVSAFF.

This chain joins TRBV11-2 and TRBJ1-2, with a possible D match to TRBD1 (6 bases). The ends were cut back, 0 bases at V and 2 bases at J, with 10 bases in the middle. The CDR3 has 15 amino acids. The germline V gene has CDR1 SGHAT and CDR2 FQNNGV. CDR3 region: CASSLDRTENYGYTF. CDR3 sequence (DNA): TGTGCCAGCAGCTTAGATCGGACAGAAAACTATGGCTACACCTTC.

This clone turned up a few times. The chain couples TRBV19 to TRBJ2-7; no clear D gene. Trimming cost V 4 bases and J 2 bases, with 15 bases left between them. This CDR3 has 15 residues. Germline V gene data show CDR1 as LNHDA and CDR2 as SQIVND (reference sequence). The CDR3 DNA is TGTGCCAGTAGTACCTCCGTACAGATCACCTACGAGCAGTACTTC. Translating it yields CASSTSVQITYEQYF.

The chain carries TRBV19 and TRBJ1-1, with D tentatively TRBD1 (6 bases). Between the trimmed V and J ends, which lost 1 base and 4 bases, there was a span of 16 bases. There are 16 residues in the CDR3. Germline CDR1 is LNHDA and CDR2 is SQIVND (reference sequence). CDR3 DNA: TGTGCCAGTAGTATAGGACCGGTCAGGGGTGGCACTGAAGCTTTCTTT. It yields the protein CASSIGPVRGGTEAFF.